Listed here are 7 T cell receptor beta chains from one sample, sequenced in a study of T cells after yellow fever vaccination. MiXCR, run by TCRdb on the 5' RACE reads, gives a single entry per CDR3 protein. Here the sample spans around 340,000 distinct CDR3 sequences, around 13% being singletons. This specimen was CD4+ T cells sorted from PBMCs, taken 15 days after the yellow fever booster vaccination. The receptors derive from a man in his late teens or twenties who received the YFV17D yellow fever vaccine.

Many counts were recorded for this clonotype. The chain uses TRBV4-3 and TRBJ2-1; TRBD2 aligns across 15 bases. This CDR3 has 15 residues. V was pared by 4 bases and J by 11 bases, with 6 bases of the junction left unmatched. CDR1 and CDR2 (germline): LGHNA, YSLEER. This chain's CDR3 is CASSRGLAGGGQQFF. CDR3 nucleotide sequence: TGCGCCAGCAGCCGCGGACTAGCGGGGGGGGGCCAGCAGTTCTTC.

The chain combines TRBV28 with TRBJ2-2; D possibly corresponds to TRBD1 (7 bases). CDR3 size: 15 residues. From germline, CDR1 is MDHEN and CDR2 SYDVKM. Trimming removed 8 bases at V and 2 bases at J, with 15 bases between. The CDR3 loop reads CASGGTDSNTGELFF. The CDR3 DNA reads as TGTGCCAGCGGAGGGACAGACTCAAACACCGGGGAGCTGTTTTTT.

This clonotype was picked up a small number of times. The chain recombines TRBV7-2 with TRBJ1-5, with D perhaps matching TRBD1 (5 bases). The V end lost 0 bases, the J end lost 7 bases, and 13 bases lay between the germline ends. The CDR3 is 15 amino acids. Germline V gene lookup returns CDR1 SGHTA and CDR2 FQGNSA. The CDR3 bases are TGTGCCAGCAGCTTAGCGAGCGGGGGAGGGCAGCCCCAGCATTTT. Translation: CASSLASGGGQPQHF.

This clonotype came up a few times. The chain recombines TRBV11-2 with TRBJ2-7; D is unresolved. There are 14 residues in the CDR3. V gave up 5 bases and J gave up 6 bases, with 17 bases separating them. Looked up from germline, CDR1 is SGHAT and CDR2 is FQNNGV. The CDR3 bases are TGTGCCAGCAGCCCCGGATATTCTTCGGTCGAGCAGTACTTC. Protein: CASSPGYSSVEQYF.

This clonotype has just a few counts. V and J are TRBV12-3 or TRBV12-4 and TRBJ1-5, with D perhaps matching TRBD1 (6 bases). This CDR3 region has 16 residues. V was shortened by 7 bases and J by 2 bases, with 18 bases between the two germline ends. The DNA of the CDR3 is TGTGCCAGCACCCCGAAGAGGGGGAAAGGCAATCAGCCCCAGCATTTT. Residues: CASTPKRGKGNQPQHF.

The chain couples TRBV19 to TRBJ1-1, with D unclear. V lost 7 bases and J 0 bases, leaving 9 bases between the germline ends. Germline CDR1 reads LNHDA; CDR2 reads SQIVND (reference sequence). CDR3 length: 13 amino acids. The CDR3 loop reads CASNGRLNTEAFF. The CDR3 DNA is TGTGCCAGTAACGGCAGATTGAACACTGAAGCTTTCTTT.

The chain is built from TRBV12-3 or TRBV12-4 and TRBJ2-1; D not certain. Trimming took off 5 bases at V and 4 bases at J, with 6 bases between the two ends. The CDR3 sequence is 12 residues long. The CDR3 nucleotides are TGTGCCAGCAGTGAACTATACAATGAGCAGTTCTTC. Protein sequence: CASSELYNEQFF.